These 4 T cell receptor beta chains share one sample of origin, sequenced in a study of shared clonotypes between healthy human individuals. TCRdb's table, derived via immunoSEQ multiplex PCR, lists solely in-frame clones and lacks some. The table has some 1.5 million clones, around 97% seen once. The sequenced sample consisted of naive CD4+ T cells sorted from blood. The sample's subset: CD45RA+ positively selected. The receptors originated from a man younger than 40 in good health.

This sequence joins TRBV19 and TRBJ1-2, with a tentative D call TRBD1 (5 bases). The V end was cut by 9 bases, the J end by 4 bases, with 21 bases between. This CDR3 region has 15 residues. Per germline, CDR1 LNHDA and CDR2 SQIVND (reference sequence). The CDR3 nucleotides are TGTGCCAGGTGGGGCAGGGCGCTCCCTGGCTATGGCTACACCTTC. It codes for CARWGRALPGYGYTF.

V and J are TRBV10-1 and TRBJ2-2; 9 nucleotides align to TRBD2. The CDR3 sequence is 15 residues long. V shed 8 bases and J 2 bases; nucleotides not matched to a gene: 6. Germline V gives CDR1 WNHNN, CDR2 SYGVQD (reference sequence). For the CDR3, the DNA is TGCGCCAGCCGTCCTAGCGGGACCAACACCGGGGAGCTGTTTTTT. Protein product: CASRPSGTNTGELFF.

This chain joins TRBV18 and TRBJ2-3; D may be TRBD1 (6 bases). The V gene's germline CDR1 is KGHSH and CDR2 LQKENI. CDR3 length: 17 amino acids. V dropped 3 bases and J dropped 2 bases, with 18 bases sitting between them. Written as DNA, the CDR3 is TGTGCCAGCTCACCGCGCTTGGGGGCTTCGGACACAGATACGCAGTATTTT. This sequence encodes CASSPRLGASDTDTQYF. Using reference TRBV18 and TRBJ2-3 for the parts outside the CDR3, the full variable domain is NAGVMQNPRHLVRRRGQEARLRCSPMKGHSHVYWYRQLPEEGLKFMVYLQKENIIDESGMPKERFSAEFPKEGPSILRIQQVVRGDSAAYFCASSPRLGASDTDTQYFGPGTRLTVL.

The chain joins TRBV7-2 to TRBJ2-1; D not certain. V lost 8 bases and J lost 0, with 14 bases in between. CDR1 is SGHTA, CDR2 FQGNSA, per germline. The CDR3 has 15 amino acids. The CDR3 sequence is CASHRPGSSYNEQFF. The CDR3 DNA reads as TGTGCCAGCCATCGGCCCGGTAGCTCCTACAATGAGCAGTTCTTC. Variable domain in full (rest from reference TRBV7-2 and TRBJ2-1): GAGVSQSPSNKVTEKGKDVELRCDPISGHTALYWYRQSLGQGLEFLIYFQGNSAPDKSGLPSDRFSAERTGGSVSTLTIQRTQQEDSAVYLCASHRPGSSYNEQFFGPGTRLTVL.